Below are 24 T cell receptor beta chains sequenced from a single sample in a study of T cell responses to AZD1222 COVID-19 vaccine. Method: immunoSEQ multiplex PCR; TCRdb's copy keeps in-frame clones and lacks some. This table holds about 140,000 clones, over 75% found once. Here the sequenced sample was peripheral blood, taken on day 0 of AZD1222 vaccination. Receptors were obtained from an adult in good health.

The V gene is TRBV7-3, the J gene TRBJ2-3; 9 bases agree with TRBD2. V shed 1 base, J shed 1 base, and the junction held 0 bases outside the gene matches. CDR1 is SGHTA and CDR2 is FQGTGA in the germline V gene. This CDR3 region has 15 residues. As DNA, the CDR3 is TGTGCCAGCAGCTTAATAGCGGGAGGCACAGATACGCAGTATTTT. Its translation is CASSLIAGGTDTQYF.

This chain links TRBV18 with TRBJ1-4; D is uncertain. The CDR3 runs 15 residues. The V end lost 6 bases, the J end lost 12 bases, and 23 bases lay between the germline ends. Germline V lookup: CDR1 KGHSH, CDR2 LQKENI. The CDR3 nucleotides are TGTGCCAGCTCCCCCGGCTGGTCGGGTCACCCCGAACTGTTTTTT. Protein product: CASSPGWSGHPELFF.

Comments on this clone: The junction does not match germline at one end; this may be a read error. The V and J genes are TRBV28 and TRBJ1-5; possibly TRBD1 for D (5 bases). CDR3 size: 17 residues. Germline CDR1 reads MDHEN; CDR2 reads SYDVKM. CDR3 loop: CANSLRGAAPGNQPQHF. DNA of the CDR3: TGTGCCAACAGTTTAAGAGGGGCTGCTCCCGGGAATCAGCCCCAGCATTTT.

The CDR3 region is CASSIDLGTAVANYGYTF. Here the CDR3 DNA reads TGTGCCAGTAGTATAGATCTCGGGACAGCCGTCGCTAACTATGGCTACACCTTC. V is TRBV19 and J is TRBJ1-2; 7 bases match TRBD1. CDR3 size: 18 residues. CDR1 is LNHDA and CDR2 is SQIVND in the germline V gene (reference sequence). V lost 0 bases, J lost 0 bases, and 10 bases stayed unmatched.

The chain carries TRBV19 and TRBJ2-1; TRBD2 aligns across 12 bases. Germline V CDR1 and CDR2: LNHDA, SQIVND (reference sequence). J gave up 4 bases and V 9 bases, and 7 bases lay outside the gene matches. This CDR3 is built from 15 residues. The DNA of the CDR3 is TGTGCCAGCGCAGTAGGGACTAGCGGGTACAATGAGCAGTTCTTC. Protein sequence: CASAVGTSGYNEQFF. Based on the CDR3 plus reference TRBV19 and TRBJ2-1, the full variable domain is DGGITQSPKYLFRKEGQNVTLSCEQNLNHDAMYWYRQDPGQGLRLIYYSQIVNDFQKGDIAEGYSVSREKKESFPLTVTSAQKNPTAFYLCASAVGTSGYNEQFFGPGTRLTVL.

J is TRBJ2-7 and V is TRBV14; 7 positions agree with TRBD1. Per the germline V gene, CDR1 is SGHDN and CDR2 is FVKESK. The CDR3 length is 16 residues. The junction had 10 bases not matched to a gene; V was cut back by 0 bases and J by 5 bases. The CDR3 spells CASSQDWDSGGDEQYF. The DNA for the CDR3 is TGTGCCAGCAGCCAAGATTGGGACAGTGGTGGTGACGAGCAGTACTTC.

V usage is TRBV5-1 and J usage is TRBJ1-1; TRBD1 agrees at 7 bases. Germline trimming cut 3 bases from V and 5 bases from J; bases unmatched to any gene: 7. The CDR3 is 14 residues long. Per germline, CDR1 SGHRS and CDR2 YFSETQ. The CDR3 region has the DNA TGCGCCAGCAGCTACGGGACAGAAGTTACTGAAGCTTTCTTT. Encoded protein: CASSYGTEVTEAFF.

The chain carries TRBV4-1 and TRBJ2-5; 15 positions agree with TRBD2. Germline V gene data show CDR1 as MGHRA and CDR2 as YSYEKL. The CDR3 length is 16 residues. V was pared by 5 bases and J by 5 bases, with 6 bases of the junction left unmatched. The DNA of the CDR3 is TGCGCCAGCAGCGCCCGGACTAGCGGGGGGGTGGAGACCCAGTACTTC. Its translation is CASSARTSGGVETQYF.

The chain couples TRBV3-1 (or the pseudogene TRBV3-2) to TRBJ1-3; maybe TRBD1 (6 bases). V lost 6 bases, J lost 4 bases, and 16 bases lay in between. In germline, CDR1 is LGHDT, CDR2 YNNKEL (reference sequence). This CDR3 is 15 amino acids long. CDR3 protein: CASSLSGTYGNTIYF. The CDR3, as DNA: TGTGCCAGCAGTCTCTCCGGGACATACGGAAACACCATATATTTT.

V is TRBV30 and J is TRBJ1-2; D is unclear. Germline CDR1 and CDR2: GTSNPN and SVGIG (reference sequence). CDR3 length equals 13 residues. V was trimmed by 0 bases and J by 3 bases, leaving 8 bases between them. CDR3 sequence (DNA): TGTGCCTGGAGTGTAGCTCGTTACTATGGCTACACCTTC. It specifies CAWSVARYYGYTF.

The genes are TRBV18 and TRBJ2-5; 10 nucleotides match TRBD2. CDR3 length: 15 residues. The V gene end was trimmed by 3 bases and the J gene end by 3 bases; junction bases not matched to a gene: 4. Germline V gene sequence: CDR1 KGHSH, CDR2 LQKENI. The CDR3 region is CASSPKREGKETQYF. In nucleotides, the CDR3 is TGTGCCAGCTCACCTAAGCGGGAGGGTAAAGAGACCCAGTACTTC.

The V and J genes are TRBV6-5 and TRBJ1-3, with D possibly TRBD1 on 6 matching bases. Germline loops: CDR1 MNHEY, CDR2 SVGAGI. V lost 8 bases, J lost 0 bases, and 8 bases lay in between. The CDR3 is 13 amino acids. CDR3 residues: CASCRGSGNTIYF. The CDR3 nucleotides are TGTGCCAGCTGCAGGGGCTCTGGAAACACCATATATTTT.

This chain joins TRBV30 and TRBJ1-1, with a weak D call TRBD1 (5 bases). Trimming removed 3 bases from V and 3 bases from J, with 14 bases in between. CDR3 length equals 14 residues. Germline lookup yields CDR1 GTSNPN and CDR2 SVGIG (reference sequence). CDR3 in amino acids: CAWRPRQIHTEAFF. CDR3 in DNA: TGTGCCTGGAGACCTCGACAGATCCACACTGAAGCTTTCTTT. Drawing the rest from reference TRBV30 and TRBJ1-1, the complete variable domain is SQTIHQWPATLVQPVGSPLSLECTVEGTSNPNLYWYRQAAGRGLQLLFYSVGIGQISSEVPQNLSASRPQDRQFILSSKKLLLSDSGFYLCAWRPRQIHTEAFFGQGTRLTVV.

This clone was observed a few times. V is TRBV7-3 and J is TRBJ2-5; a weak D match, TRBD2 (7 bases). Germline CDR1 SGHTA, CDR2 FQGTGA. Trimming took off 4 bases at V and 5 bases at J, with 14 bases between the two ends. The CDR3 consists of 14 residues. The chain's CDR3 is CASSYGGARETQYF. The CDR3 DNA reads as TGTGCCAGCAGCTATGGGGGGGCCCGGGAGACCCAGTACTTC.

The chain is built from TRBV6-5 and TRBJ2-2; perhaps TRBD2 as D (6 bases). Germline V gives CDR1 MNHEY, CDR2 SVGAGI. The CDR3 has 14 residues. Trimming pared 8 bases from V and 1 base from J, leaving 11 bases between. CDR3 protein: CASGPGVNTGELFF. The DNA for the CDR3 is TGTGCCAGCGGACCGGGAGTGAACACCGGGGAGCTGTTTTTT.

The rearrangement joins TRBV4-1 to TRBJ1-3, with D possibly being TRBD1 (6 bases). CDR3 size: 15 residues. Germline lookup yields CDR1 MGHRA and CDR2 YSYEKL. Trimming shortened V by 4 bases and J by 0 bases, and 10 bases separated the two germline ends. CDR3 loop: CASSLGGHSGNTIYF. The CDR3 DNA reads as TGCGCCAGCAGCCTAGGGGGACACTCTGGAAACACCATATATTTT.

This rearrangement joins TRBV2 to TRBJ2-5, with TRBD1 matching 7 bases. The CDR3 contains 16 residues. The junction had 13 bases not matched to a gene; V was cut back by 6 bases and J by 3 bases. Germline values: CDR1 SNHLY, CDR2 FYNNEI. The CDR3 here is CASSPGLYRGEETQYF. The CDR3 coding sequence is TGTGCCAGCAGCCCCGGGCTGTACAGGGGAGAAGAGACCCAGTACTTC.

The chain links TRBV13 to TRBJ1-2; D not resolved. The CDR3 runs to 13 residues. V lost 3 bases to trimming and J lost 2 bases, with 7 bases between them. Germline V lookup: CDR1 PRHDT, CDR2 FYEKMQ (reference sequence). The CDR3 DNA follows: TGTGCCAGCAGCTTGGGCAGGAACTATGGCTACACCTTC. Translation: CASSLGRNYGYTF.

The V and J genes are TRBV5-1 and TRBJ1-4; possibly TRBD1 for D (5 bases). Germline loops: CDR1 SGHRS, CDR2 YFSETQ. V lost 0 bases and J 11 bases, leaving 11 bases between the germline ends. The CDR3 is made up of 13 amino acids. CDR3 DNA sequence: TGCGCCAGCAGCTTGGGGGGGTTGGATAAACTGTTTTTT. It translates to CASSLGGLDKLFF.

The table lists this clone with a few counts. The chain recombines TRBV30 with TRBJ2-7; 12 bases line up with TRBD1. The CDR3 extends over 14 amino acids. V was pared by 3 bases and J by 7 bases, with 7 bases of the junction left unmatched. The germline V gene has CDR1 GTSNPN and CDR2 SVGIG (reference sequence). The CDR3: CAWSRGQGAREQYF. The CDR3 DNA follows: TGTGCCTGGAGCCGGGGACAGGGGGCGCGTGAGCAGTACTTC.

This clone was recorded only once. The rearrangement joins TRBV5-5 to TRBJ2-3; the match to TRBD2 covers 8 bases. The CDR3 runs to 16 residues. J gave up 3 bases and V 4 bases, and 10 bases lay outside the gene matches. The germline CDR1 and CDR2 sequences are SGHKS and YYEKEE (reference sequence). CDR3 sequence (DNA): TGTGCCAGCAGCCCCGGTCGAGGCGGGGGGACAGATACGCAGTATTTT. It translates to CASSPGRGGGTDTQYF.

The CDR3 loop reads CASSLGGRLTANTGELFF. The CDR3, as DNA: TGCGCCAGCAGCTTGGGGGGGCGGCTTACCGCGAACACCGGGGAGCTGTTTTTT. The genes are TRBV5-1 and TRBJ2-2; D is possibly TRBD1 (6 bases). The CDR3 length is 18 residues. In germline, CDR1 is SGHRS, CDR2 YFSETQ. V shed 0 bases and J shed 0 bases, with 15 bases lying between them.

The V gene is TRBV2, the J gene TRBJ1-2, with no clear D. The CDR3 has 13 amino acids. The V gene lost 7 bases and the J gene lost 4 bases, with 13 bases spanning the gap. Germline V gene sequence: CDR1 SNHLY, CDR2 FYNNEI. The CDR3 DNA is TGTGCCAGCACCTCCGCAGGTGGCTATGGCTACACCTTC. Translated, it gives CASTSAGGYGYTF.

The rearrangement links TRBV27 to TRBJ1-1; D ambiguous. The V and J ends lost 6 bases and 5 bases respectively, with 13 bases between them. The CDR3 runs to 13 residues. Germline V gene lookup returns CDR1 MNHEY and CDR2 SMNVEV (reference sequence). DNA for the CDR3: TGTGCCAGCAGGCTGACCCAAAGGACTGAAGCTTTCTTT. It codes for CASRLTQRTEAFF.